A selection of T cell receptor beta chains follows, all from one sample in a study of identical twins. TCRdb used MiXCR to reprocess the 5' RACE reads, holding one entry per CDR3 protein. The profile shows around 550,000 distinct CDR3 sequences, roughly 15% of them singletons. The same data also contributed to another study, on yellow fever vaccine responses in identical twins.

The sequenced sample consisted of CD4+ T cells sorted from blood. Receptors were obtained from a young woman in good health. The CDR3 runs from the conserved cysteine through the conserved F or W. Size values are once, few and many counts, or a class for expanded clones, and some rows have none.

few | 12 | TRBV28 | CASSPGLREQFF
- | 16 | TRBV24-1 | CATSKRTGVGGETQYF
- | 16 | TRBV16 | CASSQRQASSGNTIYF
few | 13 | TRBV6-6 | CASRAEANTEAFF
- | 15 | TRBV12-3/TRBV12-4 | CASSKTGATNEKLFF
few | 15 | TRBV4-1 | CASSQGTAITGELFF
few | 13 | TRBV6-1 | CASTSALNTEAFF
few | 20 | TRBV19 | CASSRDTGGVPTRAKNIQYF
- | 15 | TRBV5-1 | CASSLTPGEIYGYTF
- | 14 | TRBV3-1 | CASSPGGEGGELFF
few | 17 | TRBV29-1 | CSVYGGRRVGGYNEQFF
few | 16 | TRBV14 | CASSQAGTANTGELFF
- | 15 | TRBV12-2 | CASRPDRANKNIQYF
many | 13 | TRBV12-3/TRBV12-4 | CASSLGQKETQYF
few | 14 | TRBV5-1 | CASSLVLAGVEQYF
- | 16 | TRBV7-6 | CASSLVSGQRDNEQFF
few | 16 | TRBV11-1 | CASSLRPGLIMNEQFF
few | 16 | TRBV6-1 | CASSRTQGDRSYGYTF
- | 15 | TRBV3-1 | CASSQELFMDTEAFF
many | 15 | TRBV6-5 | CASSFGVKGNTEAFF
few | 16 | TRBV5-1 | CASSSRGGVLANEQFF
many | 12 | TRBV29-1 | CSVRTDNSPLHF
many | 17 | TRBV6-5 | CASSYRGLAGGNYEQYF
- | 15 | TRBV20-1 | CSASLFGTGRDIQYF
- | 14 | TRBV2 | CASSGGWTYNEQFF
few | 14 | TRBV7-9 | CASTPRGINQPQHF
- | 15 | TRBV12-3/TRBV12-4 | CASSFGGLPATEAFF
few | 14 | TRBV20-1 | CSADPVGGTSPLHF
- | 13 | TRBV3-1 | CASRVSLQETQYF
few | 12 | TRBV12-3/TRBV12-4 | CASRIGGSEQFF
few | 15 | TRBV28 | CASTAVGSRRDTQYF
few | 16 | TRBV3-1 | CASSPRVAPNTGELFF
few | 13 | TRBV20-1 | CSAYDGVTGELFF
few | 17 | TRBV24-1 | CATSEQATGETYNEQFF
- | 14 | TRBV2 | CASRGGTGNQPQHF
few | 16 | TRBV7-6 | CASSSQHGGVTDTQYF
- | 13 | TRBV20-1 | CSARGVGSEKLFF
many | 14 | TRBV6-1 | CASSGRSLNSPLHF
few | 15 | TRBV7-8 | CASSLGGIVTYEQYF
few | 15 | TRBV2 | CASRERLGQGAEAFF
few | 14 | TRBV20-1 | CSARVPGGPYEQYF
- | 14 | TRBV20-1 | CSATTSGYTYEQYF
- | 15 | TRBV28 | CASSPTGTSTDTQYF